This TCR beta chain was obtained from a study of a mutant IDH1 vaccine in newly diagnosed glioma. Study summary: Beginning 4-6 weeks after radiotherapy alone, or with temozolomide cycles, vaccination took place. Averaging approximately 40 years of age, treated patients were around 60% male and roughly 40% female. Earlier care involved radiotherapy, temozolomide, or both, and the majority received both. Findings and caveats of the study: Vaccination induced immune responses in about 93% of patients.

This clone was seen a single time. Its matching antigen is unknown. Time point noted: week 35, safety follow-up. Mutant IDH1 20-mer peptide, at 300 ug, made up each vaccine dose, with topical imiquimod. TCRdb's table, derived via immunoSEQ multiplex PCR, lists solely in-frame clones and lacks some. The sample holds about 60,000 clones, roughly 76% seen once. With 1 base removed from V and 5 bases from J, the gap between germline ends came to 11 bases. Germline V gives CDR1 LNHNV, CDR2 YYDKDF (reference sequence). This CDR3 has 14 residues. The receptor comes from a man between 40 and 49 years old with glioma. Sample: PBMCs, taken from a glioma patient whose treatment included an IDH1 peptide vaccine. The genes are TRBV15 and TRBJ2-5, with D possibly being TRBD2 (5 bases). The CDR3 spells CATSRGGGPETQYF. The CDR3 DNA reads TGTGCCACCAGCAGAGGTGGAGGTCCGGAGACCCAGTACTTC.